This TCR beta chain comes out of a study of shared clonotypes between healthy human individuals. Study overall: The people who gave samples were two women and a few men aged 18 to 49.

The germline CDR1 and CDR2 sequences are SGHTA and FQGTGA. The CDR3 length is 15 residues. V shed 2 bases and J shed 2 bases, with 12 bases lying between them. Every one of the donors was a Caucasian adult that lived in Nashville, Tennessee. Methods used by the authors: Filtering differed for immunoSEQ, which gave only junction sequences without quality scores. Produced via immunoSEQ multiplex PCR; TCRdb's table is partial and in-frame only. Clone size and the V and J calls come from that table; the DNA yielded D and trimming. The sample lists around 500,000 clones, about 82% occurring once. The clonotype was recovered from a woman between 40 and 55 years old in good health. Some clones in this sample may be carry-over from other donors' samples. Sample: PBMCs. The chain combines TRBV7-3 with TRBJ2-5; a weak D match, TRBD2 (6 bases). CDR3 sequence (DNA): TGTGCCAGCAGCTTAGAGGCGGGACCTCAAGAGACCCAGTACTTC. This codes for CASSLEAGPQETQYF.